Listed below are T cell receptor beta chains from one sample, sequenced in a study of control samples from healthy donors and cancer patients. Using immunoSEQ multiplex PCR, the repertoire was profiled, and TCRdb retains in-frame clones only, with some absent. This table has 98,000 or so clones, approximately 84% appearing once. The sample taken for sequencing was blood. Receptors were obtained from a man aged 18 to 35 in good health. The CDR3 runs from the conserved cysteine through the conserved F or W. Fields, in order: V gene, J gene, CDR3 protein.

V: TRBV6-5; J: TRBJ2-5; CDR3: CASSFHFEYQETQYF
V: TRBV30; J: TRBJ1-6; CDR3: CAWKDEVSPLHF
V: TRBV20-1; J: TRBJ2-7; CDR3: CSAPSSYEQYF
V: TRBV2; J: TRBJ1-2; CDR3: CASKSRSYGYTF
V: TRBV9; J: TRBJ2-1; CDR3: CASSPRTGINEQFF
V: TRBV11-2; J: TRBJ2-3; CDR3: CASREGYLGSTDTQYF
V: TRBV12-3/TRBV12-4; J: TRBJ1-1; CDR3: CASKGRAVTEAFF
V: TRBV27; J: TRBJ1-1; CDR3: CASSLGQGNTEAFF
V: TRBV7-9; J: TRBJ2-6; CDR3: CASSSTRTGGYSGANVLTF
V: TRBV11-1; J: TRBJ1-1; CDR3: CASSLIPTGANTEAFF
V: TRBV19; J: TRBJ1-1; CDR3: CASCPGRGFNTEAFF